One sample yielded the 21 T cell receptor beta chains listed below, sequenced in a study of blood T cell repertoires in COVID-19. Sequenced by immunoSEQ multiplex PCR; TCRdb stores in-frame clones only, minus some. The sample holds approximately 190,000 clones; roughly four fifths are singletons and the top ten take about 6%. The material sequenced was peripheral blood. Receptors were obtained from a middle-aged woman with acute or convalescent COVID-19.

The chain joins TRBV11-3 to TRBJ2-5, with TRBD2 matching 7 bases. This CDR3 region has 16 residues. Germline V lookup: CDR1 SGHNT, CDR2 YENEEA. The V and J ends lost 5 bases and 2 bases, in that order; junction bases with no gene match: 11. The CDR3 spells CASSPRVAGPQETQYF. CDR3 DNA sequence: TGTGCCAGCAGCCCAAGGGTAGCGGGTCCTCAAGAGACCCAGTACTTC.

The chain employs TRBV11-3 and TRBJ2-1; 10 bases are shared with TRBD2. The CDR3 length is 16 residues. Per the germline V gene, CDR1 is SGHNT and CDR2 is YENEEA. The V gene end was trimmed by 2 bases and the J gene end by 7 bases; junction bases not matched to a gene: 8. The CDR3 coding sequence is TGTGCCAGCAGCTTACGGGATAGCGGGAGGAAGAATGAGCAGTTCTTC. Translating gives CASSLRDSGRKNEQFF.

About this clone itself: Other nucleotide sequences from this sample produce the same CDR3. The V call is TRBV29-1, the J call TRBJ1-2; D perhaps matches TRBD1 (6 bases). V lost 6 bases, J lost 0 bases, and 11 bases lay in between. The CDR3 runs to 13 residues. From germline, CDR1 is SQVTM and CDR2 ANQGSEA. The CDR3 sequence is CSVPDRTNYGYTF. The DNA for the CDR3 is TGCAGCGTCCCGGACAGAACTAACTATGGCTACACCTTC.

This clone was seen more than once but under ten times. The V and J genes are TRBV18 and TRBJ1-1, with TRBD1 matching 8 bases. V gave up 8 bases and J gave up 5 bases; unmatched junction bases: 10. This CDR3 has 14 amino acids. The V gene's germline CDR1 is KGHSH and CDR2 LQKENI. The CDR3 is CASLRGLEGTEAFF. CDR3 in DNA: TGTGCCAGCCTCAGGGGGCTTGAGGGTACTGAAGCTTTCTTT.

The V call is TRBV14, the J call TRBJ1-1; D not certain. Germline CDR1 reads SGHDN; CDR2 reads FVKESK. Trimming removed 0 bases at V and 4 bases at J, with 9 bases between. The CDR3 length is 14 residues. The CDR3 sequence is CASSQDPRSTEAFF. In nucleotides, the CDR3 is TGTGCCAGCAGCCAAGATCCGCGGAGCACTGAAGCTTTCTTT.

The CDR3 region has the DNA TGTGCCAGCAGTCTAGGTGATTCACCCCTCCACTTT. It codes for CASSLGDSPLHF. The chain couples TRBV28 to TRBJ1-6; no reliable D call. This CDR3 comprises 12 residues. CDR1 and CDR2 (germline): MDHEN, SYDVKM. The V end lost 5 bases, the J end lost 8 bases, and 7 bases lay between the germline ends.

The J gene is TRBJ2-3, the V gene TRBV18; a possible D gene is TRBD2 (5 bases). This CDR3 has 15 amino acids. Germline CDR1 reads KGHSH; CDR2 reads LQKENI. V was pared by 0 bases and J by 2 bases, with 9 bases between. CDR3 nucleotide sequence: TGTGCCAGCTCACCACCAAGGACTTACACAGATACGCAGTATTTT. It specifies CASSPPRTYTDTQYF.

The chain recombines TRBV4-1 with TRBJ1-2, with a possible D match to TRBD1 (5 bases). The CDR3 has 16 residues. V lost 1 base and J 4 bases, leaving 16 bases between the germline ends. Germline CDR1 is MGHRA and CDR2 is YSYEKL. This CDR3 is CASSQVWGVNLYGYTF. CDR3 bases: TGCGCCAGCAGCCAAGTTTGGGGGGTTAACCTCTATGGCTACACCTTC.

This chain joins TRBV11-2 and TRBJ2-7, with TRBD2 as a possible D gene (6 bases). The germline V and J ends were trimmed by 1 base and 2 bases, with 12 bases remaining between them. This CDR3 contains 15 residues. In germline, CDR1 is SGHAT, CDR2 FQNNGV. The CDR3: CASSLVTGGTYEQYF. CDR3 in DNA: TGTGCCAGCAGCTTAGTAACCGGGGGTACCTACGAGCAGTACTTC. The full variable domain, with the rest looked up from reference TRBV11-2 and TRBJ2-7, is EAGVAQSPRYKIIEKRQSVAFWCNPISGHATLYWYQQILGQGPKLLIQFQNNGVVDDSQLPKDRFSAERLKGVDSTLKIQPAKLEDSAVYLCASSLVTGGTYEQYFGPGTRLTVT.

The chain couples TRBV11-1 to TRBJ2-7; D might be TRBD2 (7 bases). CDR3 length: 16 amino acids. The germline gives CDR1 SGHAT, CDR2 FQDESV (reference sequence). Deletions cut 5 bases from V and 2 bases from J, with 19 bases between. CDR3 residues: CASSQLRGRGPYEQYF. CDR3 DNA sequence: TGTGCCAGCAGCCAACTGCGGGGGCGGGGGCCCTACGAGCAGTACTTC.

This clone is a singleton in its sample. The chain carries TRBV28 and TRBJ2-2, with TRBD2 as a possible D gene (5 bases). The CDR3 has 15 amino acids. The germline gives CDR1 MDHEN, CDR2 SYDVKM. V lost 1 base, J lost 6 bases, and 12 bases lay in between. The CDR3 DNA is TGTGCCAGCAGTTTATCTCGGGGAGCTTCCGGGGAGCTGTTTTTT. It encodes CASSLSRGASGELFF.

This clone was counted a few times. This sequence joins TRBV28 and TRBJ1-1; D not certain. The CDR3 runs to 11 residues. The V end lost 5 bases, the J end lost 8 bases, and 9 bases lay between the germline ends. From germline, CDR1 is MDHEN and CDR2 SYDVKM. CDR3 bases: TGTGCCAGCAGTCCCTCCCTAGAAGCTTTCTTT. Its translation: CASSPSLEAFF.

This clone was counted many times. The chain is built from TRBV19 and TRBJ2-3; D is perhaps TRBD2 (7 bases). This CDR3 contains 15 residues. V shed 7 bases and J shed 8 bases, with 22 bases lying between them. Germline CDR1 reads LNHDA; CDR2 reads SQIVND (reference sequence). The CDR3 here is CASKAGGPFTGTQYF. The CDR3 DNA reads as TGTGCCAGTAAAGCCGGGGGGCCTTTTACCGGTACGCAGTATTTT.

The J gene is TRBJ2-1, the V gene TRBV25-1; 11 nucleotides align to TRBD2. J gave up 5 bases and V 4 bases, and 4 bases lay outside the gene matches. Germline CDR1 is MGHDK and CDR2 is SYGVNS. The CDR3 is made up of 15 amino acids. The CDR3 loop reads CASSGTSGGHNEQFF. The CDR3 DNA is TGTGCCAGCAGTGGTACTAGCGGGGGACACAATGAGCAGTTCTTC. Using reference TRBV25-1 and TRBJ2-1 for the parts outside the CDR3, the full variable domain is EADIYQTPRYLVIGTGKKITLECSQTMGHDKMYWYQQDPGMELHLIHYSYGVNSTEKGDLSSESTVSRIRTEHFPLTLESARPSHTSQYLCASSGTSGGHNEQFFGPGTRLTVL.

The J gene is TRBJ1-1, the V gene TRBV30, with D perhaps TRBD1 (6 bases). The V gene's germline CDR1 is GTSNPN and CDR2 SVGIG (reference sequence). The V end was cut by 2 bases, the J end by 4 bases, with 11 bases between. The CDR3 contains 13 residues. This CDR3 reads CAWSTGPGTEAFF. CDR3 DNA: TGTGCCTGGAGTACAGGGCCGGGCACTGAAGCTTTCTTT. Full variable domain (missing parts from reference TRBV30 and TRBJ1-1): SQTIHQWPATLVQPVGSPLSLECTVEGTSNPNLYWYRQAAGRGLQLLFYSVGIGQISSEVPQNLSASRPQDRQFILSSKKLLLSDSGFYLCAWSTGPGTEAFFGQGTRLTVV.

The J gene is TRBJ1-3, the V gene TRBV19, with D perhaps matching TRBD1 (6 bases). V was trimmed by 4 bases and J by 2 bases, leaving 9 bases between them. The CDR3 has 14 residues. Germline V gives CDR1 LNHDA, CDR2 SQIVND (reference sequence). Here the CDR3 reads CASSKTGPGNTIYF. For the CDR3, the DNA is TGTGCCAGTAGTAAGACAGGTCCTGGAAACACCATATATTTT.

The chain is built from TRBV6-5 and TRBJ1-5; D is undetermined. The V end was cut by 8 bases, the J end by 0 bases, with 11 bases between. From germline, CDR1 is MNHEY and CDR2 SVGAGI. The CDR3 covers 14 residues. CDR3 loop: CASQQDYSNQPQHF. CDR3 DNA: TGTGCCAGCCAACAAGATTATAGCAATCAGCCCCAGCATTTT.

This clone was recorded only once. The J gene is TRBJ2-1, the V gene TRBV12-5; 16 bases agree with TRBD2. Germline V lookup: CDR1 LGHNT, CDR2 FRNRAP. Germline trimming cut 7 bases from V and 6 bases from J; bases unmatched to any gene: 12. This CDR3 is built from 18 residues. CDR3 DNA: TGTGCTAGTGCCGACGGGACTAGCGGGGGGGCGGGAGGCAATGAGCAGTTCTTC. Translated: CASADGTSGGAGGNEQFF.

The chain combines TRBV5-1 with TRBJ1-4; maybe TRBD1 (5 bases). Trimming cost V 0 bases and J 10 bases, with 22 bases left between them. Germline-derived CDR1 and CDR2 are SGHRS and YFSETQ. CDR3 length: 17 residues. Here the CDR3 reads CASSLAAQESWQGKLFF. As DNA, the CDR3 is TGCGCCAGCAGCTTGGCCGCACAAGAGTCATGGCAGGGAAAACTGTTTTTT.

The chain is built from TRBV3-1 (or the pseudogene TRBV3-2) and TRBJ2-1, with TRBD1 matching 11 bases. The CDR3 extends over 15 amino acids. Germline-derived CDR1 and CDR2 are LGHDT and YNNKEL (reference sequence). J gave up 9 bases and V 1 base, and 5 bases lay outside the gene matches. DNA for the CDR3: TGTGCCAGCAGCCAAGTGGACAGGGGGCGTTCTGAGCAGTTCTTC. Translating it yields CASSQVDRGRSEQFF.

The CDR3 coding sequence is TGTGCCAGCACCGGACAGGGCCCCTACGAGCAGTACTTC. It specifies CASTGQGPYEQYF. V is TRBV28 and J is TRBJ2-7, with 8 bases that match TRBD1. The J segment lost 2 bases and the V segment lost 7 bases, leaving 4 bases of the junction unmatched. CDR1 is MDHEN, CDR2 SYDVKM, per germline. The CDR3 extends over 13 amino acids.